This entry describes one T cell receptor beta chain. Its specificity is unknown. Quantitative molecular-barcoded 5'-RACE generated the TCR beta libraries. TCRdb processed the 5' RACE reads anew with MiXCR; each CDR3 protein has one entry. This table holds roughly 440,000 distinct CDR3 sequences, roughly 15% found once. There are 11 residues in the CDR3. Germline V gene lookup returns CDR1 SEHNR and CDR2 FQNEAQ (reference sequence). Trimming took 3 bases from V and 10 from J, leaving 7 bases between them. This sample stems from a study of CD8 T cells in ankylosing spondylitis. Overall study results and limits: The study identified a TCR beta motif of about eight highly homologous variants that appeared characteristic of ankylosing spondylitis blood. Peripheral blood held disease-linked clones only at relatively low frequency, and these were CD8+. Reactive arthritis synovial fluid and blood previously showed some of these motif variants. Clones linked to disease were reported to show significant enrichment in matched ankylosing spondylitis synovial fluid.

V gene TRBV7-9 combines with J gene TRBJ2-1; D unclear. This sequence originates from a male donor with ankylosing spondylitis. Material: blood, either unsorted or a sorted T cell fraction (not recorded which). Here the CDR3 reads CASSFRNEQFF. DNA for the CDR3: TGTGCCAGCAGCTTCCGTAACGAGCAGTTCTTC.